This paragraph covers one T cell receptor (beta chain) sequence. Use of 60 Vbeta and 13 Jbeta primers characterized the PCR. The assay was immunoSEQ multiplex PCR, and TCRdb's table has in-frame clones only and misses some. The sample lists 210,000 or so clones, roughly 84% occurring once. These data are taken from a study of cytomegalovirus exposure and HLA in healthy donors. CDR3 length: 16 residues. The germline CDR1 and CDR2 sequences are MNHEY and SMNVEV (reference sequence). V trimming: 6 bases; J trimming: 7 bases; junction bases outside the gene matches: 17. This chain links TRBV27 with TRBJ2-5, with 7 bases fitting TRBD1. The sequence was collected from a boy younger than 10 in good health and CMV-seronegative. Sequencing used PBMCs. Here the CDR3 reads CASSLTGTAVSGTQYF. DNA of the CDR3: TGTGCCAGCAGCCTGACCGGGACAGCCGTCTCTGGGACCCAGTACTTC.